Detailed here is one T cell receptor (beta chain). Sequencing targeted expressed TCRB transcripts, as all isolated RNA had been reverse transcribed. Clones were read by immunoSEQ multiplex PCR, and TCRdb kept only the in-frame ones, dropping some. The sample has fewer than 500,000 clones, more than 11% seen once. The sample originates from a study of beta chain features in type 1 diabetes. Donors contributed one heparinised blood draw apiece, averaging about 110 mL. This TCR was sampled from a man younger than 45 in good health. The sequencing input was naive CD4+ T cells from blood.

The CDR3 protein is CASSRTSGRYNEQFF. In nucleotides, the CDR3 is TGCGCCAGCAGCCGGACTAGCGGGAGGTACAATGAGCAGTTCTTC. The chain couples TRBV4-1 to TRBJ2-1, with 14 nucleotides matching TRBD2. The CDR3 sequence is 15 residues long. The V segment lost 4 bases and the J segment 4 bases; nucleotides outside the gene matches: 0. The germline gives CDR1 MGHRA, CDR2 YSYEKL.